The clone carrying this T cell receptor beta chain was picked up many times. It was with unique molecular identifiers that the TCRbeta library was prepared. Each CDR3 protein gets one entry after TCRdb re-called the PCR reads with MiXCR. The sample comprises fewer than 500,000 distinct CDR3 sequences, roughly two fifths of which are singletons, and under 35% rests with the top ten. The data were taken from a study of T-cell reconstitution after alpha-beta-depleted transplantation in children. The input for sequencing was PBMCs, taken before TCRalphabeta/CD19-depleted stem cell transplant. This receptor was taken from a girl aged 2 to 10 with aplastic anemia, due to receive a stem cell transplant.

The CDR3: CASSLTGFPYEQYF. Here the CDR3 DNA reads TGCGCCAGCAGCTTAACAGGTTTCCCCTACGAGCAGTACTTC. The chain has TRBV5-1 and TRBJ2-7, with D possibly being TRBD1 (5 bases). Germline V gene lookup returns CDR1 SGHRS and CDR2 YFSETQ. Trimming stripped 2 bases from V and 2 bases from J, with 11 bases between. The CDR3 has 14 amino acids.